Shown below are 30 T cell receptor beta chains from a single sample sequenced in a study of Graves' ophthalmopathy and Graves' hyperthyroidism. From RNA, the CDR3 regions of TCR beta chains were amplified and sequenced. Second-round multiplex PCR followed a first-round RT-PCR using HTBI primers. TCRdb re-called the multiplex PCR reads through MiXCR, storing one row per CDR3 protein. Of under 20,000 distinct CDR3 sequences in the sample, 46% were seen once. Sequencing used peripheral blood. Receptors were obtained from a woman between 35 and 50 years old with stable Graves' hyperthyroidism.

Sample share makes this clonotype medium-sized. This chain connects TRBV29-1 to TRBJ2-3; D gene ambiguous. This CDR3 spans 12 amino acids. Looked up from germline, CDR1 is SQVTM and CDR2 is ANQGSEA. The V end was cut by 2 bases, the J end by 1 base, with 4 bases between. This CDR3 reads CSVEPGTDTQYF. The CDR3 coding sequence is TGCAGCGTTGAACCGGGCACAGATACGCAGTATTTT.

The chain combines TRBV7-9 with TRBJ2-7, with D perhaps assigned TRBD1 or TRBD2 (5 bases each). The CDR3 totals 16 residues. Germline V CDR1 and CDR2: SEHNR, FQNEAQ (reference sequence). Trimming took 0 bases from V and 3 from J, leaving 15 bases between them. In nucleotides, the CDR3 is TGTGCCAGCAGCTTAGCCTCCAGGGACGGCCGCTACGAGCAGTACTTC. This translates into CASSLASRDGRYEQYF.

The chain joins TRBV5-1 to TRBJ1-1; D remains ambiguous. With 3 bases removed from V and 4 bases from J, the gap between germline ends came to 25 bases. Germline V gene lookup returns CDR1 SGHRS and CDR2 YFSETQ. The CDR3 is made up of 18 amino acids. The CDR3 here is CASSWYPVRLFGITEAFF. Here the CDR3 DNA reads TGCGCCAGCAGCTGGTATCCGGTCAGGCTCTTTGGGATCACTGAAGCTTTCTTT.

The chain uses TRBV6-1 and TRBJ2-7; tentatively, D is TRBD1 (6 bases). Trimming cost V 5 bases and J 6 bases, with 14 bases left between them. CDR1 and CDR2 (germline): MNHNS, SASEGT. The CDR3 length is 13 residues. The CDR3 reads CASSNNRESEQYF. DNA of the CDR3: TGTGCCAGCAGTAACAACAGGGAGTCCGAGCAGTACTTC.

Many counts were recorded for this clonotype. The chain recombines TRBV6-2 or TRBV6-3 with TRBJ2-7, with 7 bases fitting TRBD1. The trim removed 5 bases at V and 6 bases at J, leaving 7 bases unmatched. The germline V gene has CDR1 MNHEY and CDR2 SVGEGT. CDR3 length: 13 amino acids. This chain's CDR3 is CASSGQVRSEQYF. CDR3 nucleotide sequence: TGTGCCAGCAGTGGACAGGTAAGGAGCGAGCAGTACTTC.

On this clonotype: The conserved final phenylalanine or tryptophan is absent from the CDR3, which likely points to a read error. The DNA is omitted, as the CDR3 cannot be located on it reliably, and the CDR3 follows TCRdb's listing. V usage is TRBV6-2 or TRBV6-3 and J usage is TRBJ2-7; TRBD1 reflects the table's D call only, with no check against the DNA. The CDR3 spans 10 residues, counting both ends. Germline CDR1 MNHEY, CDR2 SVGEGT. The CDR3 is CASSTGTTNT.

J is TRBJ2-3 and V is TRBV24-1; D remains unclear. Per the germline V gene, CDR1 is KGHDR and CDR2 is SFDVKD. Trimming took 1 base from V and 0 from J, leaving 4 bases between them. This CDR3 comprises 14 residues. As DNA, the CDR3 is TGTGCCACCAGTGATTTTTACAGCACAGATACGCAGTATTTT. Its protein product is CATSDFYSTDTQYF.

The table lists this clonotype with many counts. The chain has TRBV7-2 and TRBJ2-2; 8 bases align to TRBD2. CDR1 is SGHTA and CDR2 is FQGNSA in the germline V gene. This CDR3 has 17 amino acids. V lost 1 base, J lost 3 bases, and 7 bases stayed unmatched. The CDR3 coding sequence is TGTGCCAGCAGCTTAGTAGGGACTAGGGACGACACCGGGGAGCTGTTTTTT. This translates into CASSLVGTRDDTGELFF.

The rearrangement joins TRBV6-2 or TRBV6-3 to TRBJ2-5, with TRBD2 matching 9 bases. V trimming: 4 bases; J trimming: 5 bases; junction bases outside the gene matches: 8. The germline gives CDR1 MNHEY, CDR2 SVGEGT. CDR3 length: 15 amino acids. The CDR3 nucleotides read TGTGCCAGCAGTTCGAGGCGGGGGGGCGAGGAGACCCAGTACTTC. It codes for CASSSRRGGEETQYF.

This chain connects TRBV11-2 to TRBJ1-1; tentative D call: TRBD1 (6 bases). CDR3 size: 15 residues. Trimming shortened V by 5 bases and J by 3 bases, and 16 bases separated the two germline ends. Germline-derived CDR1 and CDR2 are SGHAT and FQNNGV. CDR3: CASSPLQGFDTEAFF. CDR3 nucleotide sequence: TGTGCCAGCAGCCCCTTGCAGGGGTTTGACACTGAAGCTTTCTTT.

This clonotype occurred many times. The CDR3 reads CSARDPRSSYEQYF. DNA for the CDR3: TGCAGTGCTAGAGACCCCCGGAGCTCCTACGAGCAGTACTTC. This chain joins TRBV20-1 and TRBJ2-7; D not certain. CDR3 length: 14 residues. The germline V gene has CDR1 DFQATT and CDR2 SNEGSKA (reference sequence). Trimming stripped 0 bases from V and 0 bases from J, with 9 bases between.

By sample share, this clonotype is medium-sized. The chain links TRBV7-3 to TRBJ1-2; TRBD1 is a possible D gene (5 bases). V lost 4 bases to trimming and J lost 4 bases, with 10 bases between them. The CDR3 contains 13 residues. Germline V CDR1 and CDR2: SGHTA, FQGTGA. The CDR3 nucleotides read TGTGCCAGCAGCTACGGAAGGGGCTATGGCTACACCTTC. It codes for CASSYGRGYGYTF.

V usage is TRBV20-1 and J usage is TRBJ1-5; 8 bases map to TRBD1. Germline CDR1 and CDR2: DFQATT and SNEGSKA (reference sequence). The CDR3 totals 14 residues. The junction had 8 bases not matched to a gene; V was cut back by 3 bases and J by 7 bases. CDR3 region: CSASDRGIRQPQHF. CDR3 coding DNA: TGCAGTGCTAGTGACAGGGGAATCAGGCAGCCCCAGCATTTT.

This rearrangement joins TRBV5-5 to TRBJ1-3, with 9 bases aligning to TRBD1. Germline assignment: CDR1 SGHKS and CDR2 YYEKEE (reference sequence). V dropped 4 bases and J dropped 2; count of bases not matched to a gene: 4. The CDR3 has 15 amino acids. As DNA, the CDR3 is TGTGCCAGCAGCATGGGACAGGGAGCTGGAAACACCATATATTTT. Protein product: CASSMGQGAGNTIYF.

This clonotype is medium-sized by share. The chain recombines TRBV7-6 with TRBJ2-7; possibly TRBD2 for D (6 bases). The length of the CDR3 is 15 residues. Trimming took 0 bases from V and 4 from J, leaving 13 bases between them. Germline CDR1 and CDR2: SGHVS and FNYEAQ. In nucleotides, the CDR3 is TGTGCCAGCAGCTTAGCTCCGGGAGTGTGGTACGAGCAGTACTTC. Amino acids: CASSLAPGVWYEQYF. The whole variable domain, remainder taken from reference TRBV7-6 and TRBJ2-7, is GAGVSQSPRYKVTKRGQDVALRCDPISGHVSLYWYRQALGQGPEFLTYFNYEAQQDKSGLPNDRFSAERPEGSISTLTIQRTEQRDSAMYRCASSLAPGVWYEQYFGPGTRLTVT.

As concerns this clonotype: With a much larger clone just one base away, this may be a read error. The chain combines TRBV11-2 with TRBJ1-1; 10 bases are shared with TRBD1. The V gene's germline CDR1 is SGHAT and CDR2 FQNNGV. The CDR3 runs to 13 residues. The CDR3 region is CASSPRDRGEACF. The CDR3 DNA sequence: TGTGCCAGCAGCCCCCGGGACAGGGGTGAAGCTTGCTTT.

In regard to this clonotype: One end of the junction varies from germline; a read error may be responsible. The V gene is TRBV2, the J gene TRBJ2-7; the D call may be TRBD1 or TRBD2 (6 bases each). The CDR3 length is 14 residues. Germline CDR1 reads SNHLY; CDR2 reads FYNNEI. CDR3 protein: CASSEGGDGYGQYF. The CDR3 DNA sequence: TGTGCCAGCAGTGAGGGGGGCGACGGGTACGGGCAGTACTTC. Filled out from reference TRBV2 and TRBJ2-7, the complete variable domain reads EPEVTQTPSHQVTQMGQEVILRCVPISNHLYFYWYRQILGQKVEFLVSFYNNEISEKSEIFDDQFSVERPDGSNFTLKIRSTKLEDSAMYFCASSEGGDGYGQYFGPGTRLTVT.

The rearrangement uses TRBV10-3 and TRBJ2-3; 9 bases match TRBD2. Germline assignment: CDR1 ENHRY and CDR2 SYGVKD. The CDR3 has 16 residues. V lost 3 bases, J lost 0 bases, and 4 bases stayed unmatched. This CDR3 is CAISESGGPSTDTQYF. The CDR3 DNA follows: TGTGCCATCAGTGAAAGCGGGGGGCCCAGCACAGATACGCAGTATTTT.

The rearrangement joins TRBV15 to TRBJ1-2; weak D call: TRBD1 (6 bases). Looked up from germline, CDR1 is LNHNV and CDR2 is YYDKDF (reference sequence). Trimming stripped 4 bases from V and 7 bases from J, with 13 bases between. The CDR3 length is 13 residues. The CDR3 nucleotides are TGTGCCACCAGCAATTCGGGGGGCCGTGGCTACACCTTC. The encoded protein is CATSNSGGRGYTF.

This clonotype showed up many times. J is TRBJ2-5 and V is TRBV19; the match to TRBD2 covers 14 bases. Germline loops: CDR1 LNHDA, CDR2 SQIVND (reference sequence). With 5 bases clipped from V and 6 bases from J, the junction kept 14 bases outside the gene matches. CDR3 length: 18 residues. The CDR3 nucleotides read TGTGCCAGTAGTCTCCGACTAGCGGGAGGGCCCGGCTACCAGACCCAGTACTTC. Residues: CASSLRLAGGPGYQTQYF. Full variable domain (missing parts from reference TRBV19 and TRBJ2-5): DGGITQSPKYLFRKEGQNVTLSCEQNLNHDAMYWYRQDPGQGLRLIYYSQIVNDFQKGDIAEGYSVSREKKESFPLTVTSAQKNPTAFYLCASSLRLAGGPGYQTQYFGPGTRLLVL.

The chain is built from TRBV20-1 and TRBJ2-1; D is perhaps TRBD1 or TRBD2 (5 bases each). Trimming took off 2 bases at V and 7 bases at J, with 15 bases between the two ends. Per germline, CDR1 DFQATT and CDR2 SNEGSKA (reference sequence). The CDR3 is made up of 14 amino acids. This chain's CDR3 is CSARTTGTRNEQFF. CDR3 bases: TGCAGTGCTAGAACCACGGGGACCCGAAATGAGCAGTTCTTC.

This clonotype was observed a single time. A much larger clone is a single base away; this may be a read error. V usage is TRBV11-1 and J usage is TRBJ2-7; D not resolved. The CDR3 runs 15 residues. Germline V lookup: CDR1 SGHAT, CDR2 FQDESV (reference sequence). In DNA form, the CDR3 reads TGTGCCAGCGGCTTAATTGGCCTTACTTCCTACGAGCAGTACTTC. Amino acids: CASGLIGLTSYEQYF.

This clonotype showed up just once. One junction end does not reproduce the germline sequence, and a read error may be involved. The gene calls are TRBV7-8 and TRBJ1-4; D gene ambiguous. This CDR3 is built from 16 residues. Germline CDR1 and CDR2: SGHVS and FQNEAQ. CDR3 sequence: CANSLASTPAGEKLFF. CDR3 DNA: TGTGCCAACAGCTTGGCCAGCACTCCCGCGGGGGAAAAACTGTTTTTT.

Many counts were recorded for this clonotype. The V call is TRBV5-1, the J call TRBJ2-1; D is unresolved. In germline, CDR1 is SGHRS, CDR2 YFSETQ. V was cut by 3 bases and J by 4 bases, with 14 bases left in between. The CDR3 extends over 15 amino acids. The CDR3 DNA is TGCGCCAGCAGCTCGGGCCTGGTGGGGTACAATGAGCAGTTCTTC. Its translation: CASSSGLVGYNEQFF.

This chain links TRBV29-1 with TRBJ2-7; TRBD1 matches 9 bases. CDR1 SQVTM and CDR2 ANQGSEA come from the germline V gene. CDR3 size: 12 residues. After removal of 4 bases from V and 2 bases from J, the junction contained 0 bases not matched to a gene. Here the CDR3 reads CSVGQGAYEQYF. Here the CDR3 DNA reads TGCAGCGTTGGACAGGGGGCCTACGAGCAGTACTTC.

This chain uses TRBV7-9 with TRBJ2-7; 7 nucleotides match TRBD1. V trimming: 1 base; J trimming: 0 bases; junction bases outside the gene matches: 6. The CDR3 is 16 amino acids. Germline V gene data show CDR1 as SEHNR and CDR2 as FQNEAQ (reference sequence). CDR3 residues: CASSLEGRGSSYEQYF. The CDR3, as DNA: TGTGCCAGCAGCTTAGAGGGCAGGGGGAGCTCCTACGAGCAGTACTTC.

This chain connects TRBV5-6 to TRBJ2-7; D is uncertain. V was clipped by 2 bases and J by 0 bases, with 6 bases between them. Germline assignment: CDR1 SGHDT and CDR2 YYEEEE. The CDR3 sequence is 13 residues long. CDR3 sequence: CASSLPVSYEQYF. The CDR3 DNA sequence: TGTGCCAGCAGCTTACCAGTCTCCTACGAGCAGTACTTC.

This rearrangement joins TRBV6-2 or TRBV6-3 to TRBJ2-3; the D call may be TRBD1 or TRBD2 (6 bases each). The CDR3 has 15 amino acids. Looked up from germline, CDR1 is MNHEY and CDR2 is SVGEGT. V lost 0 bases, J lost 4 bases, and 11 bases lay in between. The CDR3 nucleotides read TGTGCCAGCAGTTACTCGGGGGGCGCAGCAGATACGCAGTATTTT. Protein: CASSYSGGAADTQYF.

This clonotype ranks as medium-sized. CDR3 protein: CAISPDRGRQPQHF. For the CDR3, the DNA is TGTGCCATCAGCCCAGACAGGGGGCGGCAGCCCCAGCATTTT. This chain uses TRBV10-3 with TRBJ1-5, with TRBD1 matching 10 bases. The CDR3 has 14 residues. The germline V gene has CDR1 ENHRY and CDR2 SYGVKD. J lost 7 bases, V lost 6 bases, and 6 bases had no gene match.

The rearrangement joins TRBV7-9 to TRBJ2-7; TRBD1 aligns across 7 bases. Germline-derived CDR1 and CDR2 are SEHNR and FQNEAQ (reference sequence). V lost 6 bases to trimming and J lost 4 bases; unmatched junction nucleotides: 12. The CDR3 is made up of 15 amino acids. The CDR3 loop reads CASSPRTGLRYEQYF. The CDR3 nucleotides read TGTGCCAGCAGTCCTAGGACAGGCCTTCGATACGAGCAGTACTTC. Full variable domain (rest looked up from reference TRBV7-9 and TRBJ2-7): DTGVSQNPRHKITKRGQNVTFRCDPISEHNRLYWYRQTLGQGPEFLTYFQNEAQLEKSRLLSDRFSAERPKGSFSTLEIQRTEQGDSAMYLCASSPRTGLRYEQYFGPGTRLTVT.